This T cell receptor beta chain was recorded in a study of blood T cell repertoires in COVID-19. At the level of the study: Whether acute or convalescent, the COVID-19 samples came from the United States, Italy and Spain. PBMCs, B-cell-depleted T cells, or T cells provided the cDNA or gDNA that made up the material.

The ends were cut back, 0 bases at V and 6 bases at J, with 17 bases in the middle. CDR1 and CDR2 (germline): GTSNPN, SVGIG (reference sequence). The CDR3 covers 15 residues. In the source study's methods: Amplification with reference gene primers provided the estimates of nucleated cell counts. Assay: immunoSEQ multiplex PCR; the TCRdb copy retains only in-frame clones and omits some. V, J and clone size were drawn from that table, and D and trimming were deduced from the DNA. The table lists roughly 150,000 clones, about 90% of them singletons. J is TRBJ2-5 and V is TRBV30, with a weak D call TRBD1 (7 bases). What was sequenced was peripheral blood. The source is an elderly man with acute or convalescent COVID-19. CDR3 protein: CAWSVGGAGGQTQYF. The CDR3, as DNA: TGTGCCTGGAGTGTAGGAGGGGCAGGGGGGCAGACCCAGTACTTC.